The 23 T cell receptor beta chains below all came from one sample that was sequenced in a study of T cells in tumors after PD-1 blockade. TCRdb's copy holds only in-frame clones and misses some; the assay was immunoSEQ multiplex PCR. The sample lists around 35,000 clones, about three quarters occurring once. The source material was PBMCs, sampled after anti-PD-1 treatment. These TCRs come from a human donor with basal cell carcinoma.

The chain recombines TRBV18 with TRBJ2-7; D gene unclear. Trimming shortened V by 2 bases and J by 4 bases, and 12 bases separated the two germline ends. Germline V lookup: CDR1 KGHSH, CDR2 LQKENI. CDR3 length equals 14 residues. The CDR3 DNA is TGTGCCAGCTCACCAGAGTTTAACAGATACGAGCAGTACTTC. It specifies CASSPEFNRYEQYF.

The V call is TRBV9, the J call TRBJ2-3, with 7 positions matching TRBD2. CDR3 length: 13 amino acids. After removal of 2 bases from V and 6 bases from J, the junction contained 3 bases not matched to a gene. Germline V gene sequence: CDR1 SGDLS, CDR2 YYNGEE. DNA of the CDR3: TGTGCCAGCAGCGTCGGGGGGAGGGATACGCAGTATTTT. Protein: CASSVGGRDTQYF.

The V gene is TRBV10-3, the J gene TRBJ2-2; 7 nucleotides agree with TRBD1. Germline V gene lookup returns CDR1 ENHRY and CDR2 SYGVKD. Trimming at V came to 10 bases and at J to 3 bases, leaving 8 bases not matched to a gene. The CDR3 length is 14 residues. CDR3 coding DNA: TGTGCCAACGCCGGACAGGTCGACACCGGGGAGCTGTTTTTT. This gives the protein CANAGQVDTGELFF.

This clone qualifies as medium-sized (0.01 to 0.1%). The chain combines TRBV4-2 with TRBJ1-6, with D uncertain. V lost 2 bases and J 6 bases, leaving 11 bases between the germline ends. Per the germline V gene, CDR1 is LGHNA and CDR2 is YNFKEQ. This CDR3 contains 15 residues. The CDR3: CASSQQVKGNSPLHF. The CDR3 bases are TGTGCCAGCAGCCAACAAGTAAAGGGTAATTCACCCCTCCACTTT.

CDR3 DNA sequence: TGTGCCAGCAGCCGACAGGGCTCGGGGGCCAACGTCCTGACTTTC. Its protein product is CASSRQGSGANVLTF. The V gene is TRBV9, the J gene TRBJ2-6; 7 bases fit TRBD1. The CDR3 totals 15 residues. The V and J ends lost 4 bases and 4 bases, in that order; junction bases with no gene match: 5. Looked up from germline, CDR1 is SGDLS and CDR2 is YYNGEE.

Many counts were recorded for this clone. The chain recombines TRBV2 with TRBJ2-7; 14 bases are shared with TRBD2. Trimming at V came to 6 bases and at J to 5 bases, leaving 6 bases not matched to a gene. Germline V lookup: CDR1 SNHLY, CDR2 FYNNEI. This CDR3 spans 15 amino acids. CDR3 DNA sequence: TGTGCCAGCAGCCGGACTAGCGGGGGGACCAACGAGCAGTACTTC. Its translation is CASSRTSGGTNEQYF.

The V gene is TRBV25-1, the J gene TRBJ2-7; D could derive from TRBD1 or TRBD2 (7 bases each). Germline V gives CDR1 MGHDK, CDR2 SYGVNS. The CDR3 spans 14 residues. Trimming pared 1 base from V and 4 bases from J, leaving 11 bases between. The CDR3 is CASSESGGQYEQYF. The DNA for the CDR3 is TGTGCCAGCAGTGAATCGGGGGGACAGTACGAGCAGTACTTC.

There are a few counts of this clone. This CDR3 reads CASSLAGGETDTQYF. The CDR3 bases are TGTGCCAGCAGCTTAGCCGGAGGGGAGACAGATACGCAGTATTTT. J is TRBJ2-3 and V is TRBV7-2, with D perhaps TRBD2 (6 bases). The CDR3 runs 15 residues. Trimming pared 0 bases from V and 3 bases from J, leaving 10 bases between. CDR1 and CDR2 from the germline V gene are SGHTA and FQGNSA.

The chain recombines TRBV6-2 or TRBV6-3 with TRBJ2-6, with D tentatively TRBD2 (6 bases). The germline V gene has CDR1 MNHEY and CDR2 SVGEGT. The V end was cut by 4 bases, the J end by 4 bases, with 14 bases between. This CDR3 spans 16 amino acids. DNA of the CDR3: TGTGCCAGCAGTTCTACGAGGAGGGCCGGGGCCAACGTCCTGACTTTC. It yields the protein CASSSTRRAGANVLTF.

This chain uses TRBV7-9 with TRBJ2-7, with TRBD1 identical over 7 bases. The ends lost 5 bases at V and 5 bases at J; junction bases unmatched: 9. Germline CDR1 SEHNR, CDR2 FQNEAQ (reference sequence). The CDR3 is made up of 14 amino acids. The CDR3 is CASSPSWTGDEQYF. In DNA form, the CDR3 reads TGTGCCAGCAGCCCCAGCTGGACAGGCGACGAGCAGTACTTC.

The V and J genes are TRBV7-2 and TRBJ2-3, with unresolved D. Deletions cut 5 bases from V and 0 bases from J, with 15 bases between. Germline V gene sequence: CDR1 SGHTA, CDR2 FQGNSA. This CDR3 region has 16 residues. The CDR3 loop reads CASSPETLPSTDTQYF. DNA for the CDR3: TGTGCCAGCAGCCCAGAGACTCTTCCTAGCACAGATACGCAGTATTTT.

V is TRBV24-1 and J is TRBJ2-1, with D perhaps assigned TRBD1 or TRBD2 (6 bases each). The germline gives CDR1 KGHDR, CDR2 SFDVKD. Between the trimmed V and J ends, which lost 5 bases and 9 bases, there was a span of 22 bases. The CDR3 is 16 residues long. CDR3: CATSAPGAGTRREQFF. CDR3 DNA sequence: TGTGCCACCAGTGCGCCAGGGGCGGGAACTAGGCGTGAGCAGTTCTTC.

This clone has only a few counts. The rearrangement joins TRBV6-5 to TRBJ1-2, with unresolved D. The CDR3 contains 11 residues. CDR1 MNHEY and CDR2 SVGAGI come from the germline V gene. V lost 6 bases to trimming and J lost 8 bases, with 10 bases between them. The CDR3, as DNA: TGTGCCAGCAGGGTCAATGAAGGCTACACCTTC. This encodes CASRVNEGYTF.

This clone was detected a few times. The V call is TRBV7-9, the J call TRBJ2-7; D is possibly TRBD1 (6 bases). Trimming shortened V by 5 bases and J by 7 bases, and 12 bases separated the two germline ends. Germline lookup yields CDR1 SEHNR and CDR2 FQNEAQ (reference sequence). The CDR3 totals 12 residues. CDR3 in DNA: TGTGCCAGCAGCACCCAGGGGTATGAGCAGTACTTC. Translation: CASSTQGYEQYF.

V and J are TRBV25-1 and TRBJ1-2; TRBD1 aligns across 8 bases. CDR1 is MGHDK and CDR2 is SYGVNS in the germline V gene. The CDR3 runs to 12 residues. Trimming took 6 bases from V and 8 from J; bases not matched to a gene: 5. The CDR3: CASSPTGAGYTF. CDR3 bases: TGTGCCAGCAGCCCGACAGGGGCCGGCTACACCTTC.

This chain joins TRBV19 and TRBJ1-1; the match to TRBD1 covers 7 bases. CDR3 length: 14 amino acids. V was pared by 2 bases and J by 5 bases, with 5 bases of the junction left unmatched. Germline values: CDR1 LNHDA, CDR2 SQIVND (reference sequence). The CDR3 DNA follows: TGTGCCAGTAGTATAACAGGGGCAGGGACTGAAGCTTTCTTT. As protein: CASSITGAGTEAFF.

CDR3 DNA sequence: TGCGCCAGCAGCCAGGGGACTAGCGGGGGGAGCACCGGGGAGCTGTTTTTT. The encoded protein is CASSQGTSGGSTGELFF. The rearrangement links TRBV4-3 to TRBJ2-2; 15 bases fit TRBD2. Trimming removed 3 bases from V and 4 bases from J; junction bases left unmatched: 3. The germline V gene encodes CDR1 LGHNA and CDR2 YSLEER. The CDR3 is 17 amino acids.

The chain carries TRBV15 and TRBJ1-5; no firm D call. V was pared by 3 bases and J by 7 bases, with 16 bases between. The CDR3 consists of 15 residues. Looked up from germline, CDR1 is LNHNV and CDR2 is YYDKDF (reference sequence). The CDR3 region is CATSSRTFGFQPQHF. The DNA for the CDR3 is TGTGCCACCAGCAGTCGTACTTTCGGATTCCAGCCCCAGCATTTT.

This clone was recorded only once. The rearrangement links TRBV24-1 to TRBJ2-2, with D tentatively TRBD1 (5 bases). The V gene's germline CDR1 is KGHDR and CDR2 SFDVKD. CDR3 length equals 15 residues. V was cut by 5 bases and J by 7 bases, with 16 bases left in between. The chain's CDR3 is CATSVTDTFGGELFF. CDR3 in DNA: TGTGCCACCAGTGTAACGGACACATTCGGCGGGGAGCTGTTTTTT.

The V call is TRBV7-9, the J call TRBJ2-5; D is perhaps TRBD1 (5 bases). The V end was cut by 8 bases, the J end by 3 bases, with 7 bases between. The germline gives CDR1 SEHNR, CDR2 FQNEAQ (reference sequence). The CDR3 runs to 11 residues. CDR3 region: CASGQKETQYF. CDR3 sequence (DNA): TGTGCCAGCGGACAAAAAGAGACCCAGTACTTC.

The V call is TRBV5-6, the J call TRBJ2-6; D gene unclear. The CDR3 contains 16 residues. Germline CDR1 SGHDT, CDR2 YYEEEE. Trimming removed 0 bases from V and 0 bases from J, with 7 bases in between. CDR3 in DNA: TGTGCCAGCAGCTTGGCCGGTGTCTCTGGGGCCAACGTCCTGACTTTC. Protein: CASSLAGVSGANVLTF.

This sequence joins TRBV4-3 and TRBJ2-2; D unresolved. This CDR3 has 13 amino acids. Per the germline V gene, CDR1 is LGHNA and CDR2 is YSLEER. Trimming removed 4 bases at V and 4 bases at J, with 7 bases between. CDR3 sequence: CASSPRFTGELFF. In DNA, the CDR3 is TGCGCCAGCAGCCCCAGGTTCACCGGGGAGCTGTTTTTT.

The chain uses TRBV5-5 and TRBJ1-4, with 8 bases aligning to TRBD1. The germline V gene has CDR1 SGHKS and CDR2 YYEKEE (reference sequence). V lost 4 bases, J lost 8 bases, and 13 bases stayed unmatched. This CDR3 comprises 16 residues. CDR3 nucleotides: TGTGCCAGCAGCGGGTGGGAGGACAGGGCCGGAGAAAAACTGTTTTTT. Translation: CASSGWEDRAGEKLFF.